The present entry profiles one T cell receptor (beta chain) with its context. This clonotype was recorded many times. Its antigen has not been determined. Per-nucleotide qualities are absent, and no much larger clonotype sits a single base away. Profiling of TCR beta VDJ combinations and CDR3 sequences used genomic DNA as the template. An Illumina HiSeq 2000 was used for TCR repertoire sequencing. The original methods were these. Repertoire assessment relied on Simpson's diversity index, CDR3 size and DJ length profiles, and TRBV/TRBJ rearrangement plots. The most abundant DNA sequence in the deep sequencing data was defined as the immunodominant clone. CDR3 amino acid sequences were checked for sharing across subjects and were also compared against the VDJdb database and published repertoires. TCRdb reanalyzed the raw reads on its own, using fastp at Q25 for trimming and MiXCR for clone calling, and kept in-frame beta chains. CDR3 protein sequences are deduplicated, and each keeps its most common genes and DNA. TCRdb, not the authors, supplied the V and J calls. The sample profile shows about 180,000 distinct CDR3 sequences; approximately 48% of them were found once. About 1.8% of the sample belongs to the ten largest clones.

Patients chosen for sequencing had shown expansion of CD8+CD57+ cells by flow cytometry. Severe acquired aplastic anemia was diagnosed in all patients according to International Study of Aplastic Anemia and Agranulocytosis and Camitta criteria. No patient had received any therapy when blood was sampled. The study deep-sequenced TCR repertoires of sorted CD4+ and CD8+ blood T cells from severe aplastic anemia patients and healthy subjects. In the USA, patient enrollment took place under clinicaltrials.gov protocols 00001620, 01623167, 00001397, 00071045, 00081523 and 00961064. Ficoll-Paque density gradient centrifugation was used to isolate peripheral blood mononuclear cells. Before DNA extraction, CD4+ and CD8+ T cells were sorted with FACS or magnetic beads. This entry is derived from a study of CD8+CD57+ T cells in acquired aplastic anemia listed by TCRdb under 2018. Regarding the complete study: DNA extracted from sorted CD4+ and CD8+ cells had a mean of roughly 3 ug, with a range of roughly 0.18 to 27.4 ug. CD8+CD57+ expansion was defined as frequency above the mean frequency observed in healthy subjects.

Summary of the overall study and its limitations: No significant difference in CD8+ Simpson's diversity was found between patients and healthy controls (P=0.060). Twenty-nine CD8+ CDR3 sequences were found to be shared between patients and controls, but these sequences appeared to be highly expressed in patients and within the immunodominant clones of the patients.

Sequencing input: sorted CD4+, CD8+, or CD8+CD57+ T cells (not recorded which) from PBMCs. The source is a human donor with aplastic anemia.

The CDR3 reads as follows: CSARLIPTGNNEQFF. The sequenced DNA: TGCAGTGCTAGACTCATCCCAACAGGGAACAATGAGCAGTTCTTC. The chain joins TRBV20-1 to TRBJ2-1, and TRBD1 may be the D gene, going by 6 matching bases. V is shortened by 2 bases, J by 5 bases, and the region joining them spans 16 bases. Sequences DFQATT (CDR1) and SNEGSKA (CDR2) are obtained from the germline V gene (reference sequence). The CDR3 holds 15 amino acids from the cysteine to the phenylalanine. Only the CDR3 region is kept as DNA, spanning 45 bases read in frame from base 1.